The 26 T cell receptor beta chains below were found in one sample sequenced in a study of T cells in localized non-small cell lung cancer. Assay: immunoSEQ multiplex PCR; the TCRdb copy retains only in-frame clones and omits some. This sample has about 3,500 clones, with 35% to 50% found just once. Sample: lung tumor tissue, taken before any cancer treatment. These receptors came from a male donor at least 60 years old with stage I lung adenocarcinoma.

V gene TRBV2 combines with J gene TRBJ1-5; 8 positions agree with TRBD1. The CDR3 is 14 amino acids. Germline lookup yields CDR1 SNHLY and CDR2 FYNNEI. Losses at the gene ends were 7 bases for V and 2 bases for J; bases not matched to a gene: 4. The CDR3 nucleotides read TGTGCCAGCAAAGAGACAGGGGGCAATCAGCCCCAGCATTTT. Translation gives CASKETGGNQPQHF.

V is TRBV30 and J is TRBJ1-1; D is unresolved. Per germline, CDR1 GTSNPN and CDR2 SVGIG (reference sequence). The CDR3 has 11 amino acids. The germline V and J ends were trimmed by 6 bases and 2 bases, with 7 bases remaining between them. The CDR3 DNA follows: TGTGCCTGTGAACGTAACACTGAAGCTTTCTTT. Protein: CACERNTEAFF.

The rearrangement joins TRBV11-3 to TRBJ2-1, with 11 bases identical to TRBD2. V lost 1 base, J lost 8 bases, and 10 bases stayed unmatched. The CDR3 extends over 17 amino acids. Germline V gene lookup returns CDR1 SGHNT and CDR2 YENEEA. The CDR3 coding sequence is TGTGCCAGCAGCTTAGGGGACTTAGCGGGAGGGCCCGATGAGCAGTTCTTC. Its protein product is CASSLGDLAGGPDEQFF.

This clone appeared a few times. CDR3 loop: CASKPFEDSYEQYF. DNA for the CDR3: TGTGCCAGCAAGCCTTTTGAGGACTCCTACGAGCAGTACTTC. The rearrangement links TRBV11-3 to TRBJ2-7; no reliable D call. Trimming stripped 7 bases from V and 0 bases from J, with 13 bases between. CDR1 SGHNT and CDR2 YENEEA come from the germline V gene. The CDR3 totals 14 residues. Drawing the rest from reference TRBV11-3 and TRBJ2-7, the complete variable domain is EAGVVQSPRYKIIEKKQPVAFWCNPISGHNTLYWYLQNLGQGPELLIRYENEEAVDDSQLPKDRFSAERLKGVDSTLKIQPAELGDSAVYLCASKPFEDSYEQYFGPGTRLTVT.

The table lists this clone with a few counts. This CDR3 reads CASSTYTGYGYTF. The CDR3 DNA reads TGTGCCAGCAGCACATATACGGGGTATGGCTACACCTTC. This chain uses TRBV9 with TRBJ1-2; no definite D call. Germline loops: CDR1 SGDLS, CDR2 YYNGEE. The CDR3 has 13 residues. V was clipped by 4 bases and J by 5 bases, with 12 bases between them.

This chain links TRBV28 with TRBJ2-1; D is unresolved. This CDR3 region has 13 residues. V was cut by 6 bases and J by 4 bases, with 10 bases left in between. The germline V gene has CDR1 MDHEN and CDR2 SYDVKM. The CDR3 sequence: CASRPTRYNEQFF. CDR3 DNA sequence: TGTGCCAGCAGACCTACTCGGTACAATGAGCAGTTCTTC.

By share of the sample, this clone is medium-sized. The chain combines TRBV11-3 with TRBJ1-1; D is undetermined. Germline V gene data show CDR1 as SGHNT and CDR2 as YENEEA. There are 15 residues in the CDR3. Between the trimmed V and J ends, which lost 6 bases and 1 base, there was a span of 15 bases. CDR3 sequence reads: CASRRVSSANTEAFF. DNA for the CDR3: TGTGCCAGCAGACGAGTCTCCTCAGCGAACACTGAAGCTTTCTTT.

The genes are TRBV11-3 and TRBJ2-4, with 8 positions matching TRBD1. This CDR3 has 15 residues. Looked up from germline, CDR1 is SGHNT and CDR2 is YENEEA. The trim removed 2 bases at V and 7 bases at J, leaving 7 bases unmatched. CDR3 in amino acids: CASSLSWAGGNIQYF. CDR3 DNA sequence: TGTGCCAGCAGCTTATCTTGGGCAGGGGGCAACATTCAGTACTTC.

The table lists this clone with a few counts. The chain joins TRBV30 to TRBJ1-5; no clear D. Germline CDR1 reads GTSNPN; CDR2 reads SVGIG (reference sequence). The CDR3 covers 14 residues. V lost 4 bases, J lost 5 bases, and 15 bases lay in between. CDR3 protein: CAWTPGRDHQPQHF. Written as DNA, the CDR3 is TGTGCCTGGACCCCCGGAAGGGATCATCAGCCCCAGCATTTT. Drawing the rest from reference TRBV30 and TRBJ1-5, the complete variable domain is SQTIHQWPATLVQPVGSPLSLECTVEGTSNPNLYWYRQAAGRGLQLLFYSVGIGQISSEVPQNLSASRPQDRQFILSSKKLLLSDSGFYLCAWTPGRDHQPQHFGDGTRLSIL.

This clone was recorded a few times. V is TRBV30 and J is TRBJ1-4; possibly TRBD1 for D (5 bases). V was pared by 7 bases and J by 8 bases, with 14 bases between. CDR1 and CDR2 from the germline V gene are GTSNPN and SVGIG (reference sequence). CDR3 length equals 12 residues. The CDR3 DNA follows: TGTGCCTTACAGGAATCATACGAAAAACTGTTTTTT. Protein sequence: CALQESYEKLFF.

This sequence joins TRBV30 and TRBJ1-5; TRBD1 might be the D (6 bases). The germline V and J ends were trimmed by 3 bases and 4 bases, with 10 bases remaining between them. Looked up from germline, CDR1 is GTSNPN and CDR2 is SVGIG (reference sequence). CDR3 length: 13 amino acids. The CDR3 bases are TGTGCCTGGAGCCGGGGGCAGAATCAGCCCCAGCATTTT. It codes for CAWSRGQNQPQHF.

The CDR3 loop reads CASRRYVGSSPLHF. DNA of the CDR3: TGTGCCAGCAGGCGATACGTGGGGAGTTCACCCCTCCACTTT. V and J are TRBV6-8 and TRBJ1-6, with D unclear. The germline CDR1 and CDR2 sequences are MNHGY and SAAAGT. This CDR3 spans 14 amino acids. Deletions cut 6 bases from V and 9 bases from J, with 15 bases between.

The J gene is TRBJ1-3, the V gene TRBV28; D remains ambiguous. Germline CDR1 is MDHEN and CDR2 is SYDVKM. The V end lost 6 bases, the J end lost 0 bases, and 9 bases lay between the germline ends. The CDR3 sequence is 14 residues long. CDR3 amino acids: CASRGSHSGNTIYF. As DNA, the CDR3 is TGTGCCAGCAGGGGGTCCCACTCTGGAAACACCATATATTTT.

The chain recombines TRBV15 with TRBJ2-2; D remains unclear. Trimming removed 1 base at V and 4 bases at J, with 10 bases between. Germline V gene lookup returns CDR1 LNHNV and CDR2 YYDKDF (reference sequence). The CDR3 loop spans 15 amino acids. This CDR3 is CATSRVIAVTGELFF. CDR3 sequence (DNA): TGTGCCACCAGCAGAGTTATAGCAGTCACCGGGGAGCTGTTTTTT. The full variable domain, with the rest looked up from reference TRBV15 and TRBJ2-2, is DAMVIQNPRYQVTQFGKPVTLSCSQTLNHNVMYWYQQKSSQAPKLLFHYYDKDFNNEADTPDNFQSRRPNTSFCFLDIRSPGLGDTAMYLCATSRVIAVTGELFFGEGSRLTVL.

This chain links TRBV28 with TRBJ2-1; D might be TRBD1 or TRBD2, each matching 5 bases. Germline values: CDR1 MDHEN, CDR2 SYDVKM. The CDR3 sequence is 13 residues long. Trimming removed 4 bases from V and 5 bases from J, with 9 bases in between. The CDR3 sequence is CASSSGLHNEQFF. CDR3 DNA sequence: TGTGCCAGCAGTTCGGGGCTCCACAATGAGCAGTTCTTC.

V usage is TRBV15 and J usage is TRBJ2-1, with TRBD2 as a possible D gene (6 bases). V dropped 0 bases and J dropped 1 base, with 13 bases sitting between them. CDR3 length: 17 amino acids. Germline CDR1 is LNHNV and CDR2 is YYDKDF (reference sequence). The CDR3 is CATSRDQGGTSYNEQFF. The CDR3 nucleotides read TGTGCCACCAGCAGAGATCAGGGAGGTACATCCTACAATGAGCAGTTCTTC.

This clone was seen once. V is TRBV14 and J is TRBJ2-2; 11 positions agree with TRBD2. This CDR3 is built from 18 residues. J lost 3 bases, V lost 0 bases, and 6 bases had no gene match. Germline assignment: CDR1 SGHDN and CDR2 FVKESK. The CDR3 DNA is TGTGCCAGCAGCCAAGACCAGCCGGGACTAGCGGACACCGGGGAGCTGTTTTTT. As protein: CASSQDQPGLADTGELFF.

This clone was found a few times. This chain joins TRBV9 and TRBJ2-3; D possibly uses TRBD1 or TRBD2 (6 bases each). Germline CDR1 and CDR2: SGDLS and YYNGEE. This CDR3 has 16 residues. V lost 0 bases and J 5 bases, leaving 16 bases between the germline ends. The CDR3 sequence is CASSVEGDGGGDTQYF. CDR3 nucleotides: TGTGCCAGCAGCGTAGAAGGTGACGGGGGCGGAGATACGCAGTATTTT.

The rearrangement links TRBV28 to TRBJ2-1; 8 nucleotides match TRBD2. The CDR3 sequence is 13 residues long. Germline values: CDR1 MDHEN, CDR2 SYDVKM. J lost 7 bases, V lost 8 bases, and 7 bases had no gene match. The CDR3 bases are TGTGCCAGCGAGCGCGGGAGGTGGAATGAGCAGTTCTTC. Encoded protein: CASERGRWNEQFF.

CDR3 sequence: CASSPRTGEYGYTF. The DNA of the CDR3 is TGTGCCAGCAGTCCCCGGACAGGGGAATATGGCTACACCTTC. This chain links TRBV28 with TRBJ1-2; 9 positions agree with TRBD1. Germline lookup yields CDR1 MDHEN and CDR2 SYDVKM. CDR3 length equals 14 residues. Unmatched junction bases numbered 6, after V lost 5 bases and J lost 5 bases.

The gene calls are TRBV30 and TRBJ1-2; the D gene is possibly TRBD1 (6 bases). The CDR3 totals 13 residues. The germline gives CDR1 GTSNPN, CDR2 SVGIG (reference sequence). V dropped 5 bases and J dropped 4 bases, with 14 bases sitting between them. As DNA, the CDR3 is TGTGCCTGGCGCCCCCAGGGGCGCTATGGCTACACCTTC. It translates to CAWRPQGRYGYTF.

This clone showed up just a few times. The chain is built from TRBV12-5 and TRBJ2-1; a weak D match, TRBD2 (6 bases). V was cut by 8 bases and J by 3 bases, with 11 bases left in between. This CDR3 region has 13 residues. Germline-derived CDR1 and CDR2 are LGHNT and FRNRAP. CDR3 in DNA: TGTGCTAGTACCCCGGGGGACTACAATGAGCAGTTCTTC. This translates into CASTPGDYNEQFF.

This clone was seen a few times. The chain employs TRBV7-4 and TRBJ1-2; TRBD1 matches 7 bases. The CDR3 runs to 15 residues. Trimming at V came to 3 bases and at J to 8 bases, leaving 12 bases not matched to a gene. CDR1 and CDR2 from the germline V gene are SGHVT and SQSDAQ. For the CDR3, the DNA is TGTGCCAGCAGCTTCGACGGGACAGTGAGTAGGGGCTACACCTTC. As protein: CASSFDGTVSRGYTF.

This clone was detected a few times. CDR3 protein: CASSLPGTAREQFF. In DNA, the CDR3 is TGTGCCAGCAGTTTACCGGGAACCGCAAGGGAGCAGTTCTTC. The rearrangement joins TRBV28 to TRBJ2-1, with D perhaps TRBD2 (5 bases). Germline V gene data show CDR1 as MDHEN and CDR2 as SYDVKM. The CDR3 contains 14 residues. The V end was cut by 2 bases, the J end by 10 bases, with 15 bases between.

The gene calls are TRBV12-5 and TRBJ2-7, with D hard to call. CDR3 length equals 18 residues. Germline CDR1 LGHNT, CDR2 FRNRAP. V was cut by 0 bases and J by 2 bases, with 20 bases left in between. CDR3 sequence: CASGLVPLGYRFTYEQYF. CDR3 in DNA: TGTGCTAGTGGTTTGGTACCCTTAGGCTACCGCTTTACCTACGAGCAGTACTTC.

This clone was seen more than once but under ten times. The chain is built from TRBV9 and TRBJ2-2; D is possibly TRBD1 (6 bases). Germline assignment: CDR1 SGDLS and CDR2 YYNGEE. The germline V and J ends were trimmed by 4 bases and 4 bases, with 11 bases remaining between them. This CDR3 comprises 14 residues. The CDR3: CASSPTGTTGELFF. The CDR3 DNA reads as TGTGCCAGCAGCCCAACAGGGACCACCGGGGAGCTGTTTTTT.